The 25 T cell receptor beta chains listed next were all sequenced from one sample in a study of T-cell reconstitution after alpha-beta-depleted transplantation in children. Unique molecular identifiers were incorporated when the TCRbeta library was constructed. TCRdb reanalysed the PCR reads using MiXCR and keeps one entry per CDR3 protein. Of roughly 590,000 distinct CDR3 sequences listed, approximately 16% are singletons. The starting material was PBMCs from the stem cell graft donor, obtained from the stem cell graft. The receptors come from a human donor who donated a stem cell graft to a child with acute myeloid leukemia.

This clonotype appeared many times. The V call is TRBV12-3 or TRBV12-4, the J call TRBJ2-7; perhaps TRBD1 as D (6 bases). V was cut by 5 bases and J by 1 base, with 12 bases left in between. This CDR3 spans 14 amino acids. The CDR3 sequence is CASSLARGSYEQYF. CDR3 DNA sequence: TGTGCCAGCAGTCTGGCCAGGGGTTCCTACGAGCAGTACTTC.

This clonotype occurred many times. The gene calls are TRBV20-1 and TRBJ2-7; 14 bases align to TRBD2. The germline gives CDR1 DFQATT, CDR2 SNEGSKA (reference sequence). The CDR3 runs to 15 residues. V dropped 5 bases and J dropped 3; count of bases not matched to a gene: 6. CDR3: CSAPGTSGGFYEQYF. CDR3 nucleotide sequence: TGCAGTGCTCCCGGGACTAGCGGGGGATTCTACGAGCAGTACTTC.

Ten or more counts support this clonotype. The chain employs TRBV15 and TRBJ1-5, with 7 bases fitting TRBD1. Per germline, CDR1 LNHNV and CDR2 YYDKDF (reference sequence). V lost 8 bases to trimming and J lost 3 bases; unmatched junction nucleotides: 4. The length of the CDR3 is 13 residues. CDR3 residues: CATGDRDNQPQHF. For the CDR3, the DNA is TGTGCCACCGGGGACAGAGACAATCAGCCCCAGCATTTT.

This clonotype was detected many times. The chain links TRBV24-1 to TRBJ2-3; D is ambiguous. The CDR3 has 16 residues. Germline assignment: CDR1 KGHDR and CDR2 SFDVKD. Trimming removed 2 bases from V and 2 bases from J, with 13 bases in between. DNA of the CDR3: TGTGCCACCAGTGATTATCCGGAGATTCACACAGATACGCAGTATTTT. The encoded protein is CATSDYPEIHTDTQYF.

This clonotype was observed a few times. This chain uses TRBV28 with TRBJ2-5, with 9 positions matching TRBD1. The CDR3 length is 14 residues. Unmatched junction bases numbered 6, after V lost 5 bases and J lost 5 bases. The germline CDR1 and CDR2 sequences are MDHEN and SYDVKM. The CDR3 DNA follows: TGTGCCAGCAGTAATACAGGGGGCCAGGAGACCCAGTACTTC. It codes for CASSNTGGQETQYF.

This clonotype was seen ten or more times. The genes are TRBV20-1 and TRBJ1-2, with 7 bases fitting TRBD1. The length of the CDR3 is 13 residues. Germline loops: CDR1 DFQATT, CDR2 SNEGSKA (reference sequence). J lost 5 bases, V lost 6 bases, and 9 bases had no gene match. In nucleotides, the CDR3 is TGCAGTGCCCCGGGACAGACCGAATATGGCTACACCTTC. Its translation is CSAPGQTEYGYTF.

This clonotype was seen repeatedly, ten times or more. CDR3 protein: CASSLRGGYTDTQYF. DNA for the CDR3: TGTGCCAGCAGTTTACGGGGGGGATACACAGATACGCAGTATTTT. The chain employs TRBV12-3 or TRBV12-4 and TRBJ2-3; 8 nucleotides align to TRBD2. The V and J ends lost 2 bases and 2 bases, in that order; junction bases with no gene match: 3. The CDR3 sequence is 15 residues long.

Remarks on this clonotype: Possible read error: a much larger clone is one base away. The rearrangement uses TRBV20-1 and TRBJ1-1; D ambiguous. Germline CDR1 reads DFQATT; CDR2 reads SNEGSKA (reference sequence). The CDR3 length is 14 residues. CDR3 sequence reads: CSDRDLREGTEAFF. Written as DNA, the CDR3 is TGCAGTGATAGAGATCTTCGTGAGGGAACTGAAGCTTTCTTT.

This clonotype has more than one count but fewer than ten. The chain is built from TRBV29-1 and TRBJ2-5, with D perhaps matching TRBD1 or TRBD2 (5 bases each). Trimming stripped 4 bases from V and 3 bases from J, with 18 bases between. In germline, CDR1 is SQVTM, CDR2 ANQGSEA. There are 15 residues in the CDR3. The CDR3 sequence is CSVAGLSVTEETQYF. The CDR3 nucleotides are TGCAGCGTTGCGGGGCTTTCGGTTACAGAAGAGACCCAGTACTTC.

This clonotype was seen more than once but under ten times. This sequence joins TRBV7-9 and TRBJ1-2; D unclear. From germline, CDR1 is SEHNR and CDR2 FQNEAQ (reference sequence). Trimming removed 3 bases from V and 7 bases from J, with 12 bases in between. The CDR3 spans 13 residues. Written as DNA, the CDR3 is TGTGCCAGCAGCTTCGTGACGGGCGGTGGCTACACCTTC. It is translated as CASSFVTGGGYTF.

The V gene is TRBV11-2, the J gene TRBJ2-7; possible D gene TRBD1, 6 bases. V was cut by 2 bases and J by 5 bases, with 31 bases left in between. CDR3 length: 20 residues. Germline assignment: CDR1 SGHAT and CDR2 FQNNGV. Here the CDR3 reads CASSLWGPRGEGSNPDEQYF. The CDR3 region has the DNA TGTGCCAGCAGCTTATGGGGCCCCAGGGGAGAGGGTTCCAATCCGGACGAGCAGTACTTC.

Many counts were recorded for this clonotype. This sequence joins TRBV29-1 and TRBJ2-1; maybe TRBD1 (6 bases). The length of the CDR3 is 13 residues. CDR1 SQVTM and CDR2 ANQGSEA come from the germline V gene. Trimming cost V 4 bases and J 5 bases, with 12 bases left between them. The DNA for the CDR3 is TGCAGCGTTGGACAGGTTCGGGACAATGAGCAGTTCTTC. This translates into CSVGQVRDNEQFF.

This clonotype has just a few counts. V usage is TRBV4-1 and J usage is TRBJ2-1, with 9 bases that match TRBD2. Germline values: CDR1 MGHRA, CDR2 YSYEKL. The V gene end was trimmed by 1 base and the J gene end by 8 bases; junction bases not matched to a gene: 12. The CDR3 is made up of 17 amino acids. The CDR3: CASSQAPSSGASDEQFF. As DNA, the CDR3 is TGCGCCAGCAGCCAAGCCCCATCTAGCGGGGCGAGCGATGAGCAGTTCTTC.

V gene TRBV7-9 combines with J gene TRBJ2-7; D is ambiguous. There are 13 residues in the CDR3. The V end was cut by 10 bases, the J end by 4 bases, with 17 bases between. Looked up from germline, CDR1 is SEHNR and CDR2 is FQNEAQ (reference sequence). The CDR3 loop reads CATSPWASYEQYV. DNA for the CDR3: TGTGCCACCTCCCCGTGGGCGAGTTACGAGCAGTACGTC.

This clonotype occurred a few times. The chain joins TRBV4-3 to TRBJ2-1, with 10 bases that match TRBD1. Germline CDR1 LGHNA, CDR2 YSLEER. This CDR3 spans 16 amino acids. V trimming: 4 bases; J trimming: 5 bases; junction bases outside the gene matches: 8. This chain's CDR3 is CASSPSQGQGDNEQFF. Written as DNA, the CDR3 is TGCGCCAGCAGCCCCTCTCAAGGACAGGGGGACAATGAGCAGTTCTTC.

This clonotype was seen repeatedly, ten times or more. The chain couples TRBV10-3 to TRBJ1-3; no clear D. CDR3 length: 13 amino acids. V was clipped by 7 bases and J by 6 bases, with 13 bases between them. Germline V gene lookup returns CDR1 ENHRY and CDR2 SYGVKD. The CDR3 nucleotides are TGTGCCATCAATCGGGGAAAGGAAAACACCATATATTTT. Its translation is CAINRGKENTIYF.

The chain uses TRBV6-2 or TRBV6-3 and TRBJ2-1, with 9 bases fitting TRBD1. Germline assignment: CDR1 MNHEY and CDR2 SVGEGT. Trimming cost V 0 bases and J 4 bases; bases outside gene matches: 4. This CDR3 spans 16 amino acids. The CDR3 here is CASSYSTGGIYNEQFF. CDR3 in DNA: TGTGCCAGCAGTTACTCGACAGGGGGGATTTACAATGAGCAGTTCTTC.

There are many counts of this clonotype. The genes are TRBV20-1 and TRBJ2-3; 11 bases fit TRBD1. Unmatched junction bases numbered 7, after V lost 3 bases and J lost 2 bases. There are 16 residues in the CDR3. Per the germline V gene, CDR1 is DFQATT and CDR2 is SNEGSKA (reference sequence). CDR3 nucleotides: TGCAGTGCTAGGGACAGGGGGCGCCCCCACACAGATACGCAGTATTTT. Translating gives CSARDRGRPHTDTQYF.

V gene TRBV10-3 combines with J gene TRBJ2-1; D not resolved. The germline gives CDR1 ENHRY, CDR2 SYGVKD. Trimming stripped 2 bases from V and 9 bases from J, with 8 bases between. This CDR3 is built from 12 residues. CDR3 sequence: CAISEGDSEQFF. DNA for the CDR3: TGTGCCATCAGTGAGGGGGATAGTGAGCAGTTCTTC.

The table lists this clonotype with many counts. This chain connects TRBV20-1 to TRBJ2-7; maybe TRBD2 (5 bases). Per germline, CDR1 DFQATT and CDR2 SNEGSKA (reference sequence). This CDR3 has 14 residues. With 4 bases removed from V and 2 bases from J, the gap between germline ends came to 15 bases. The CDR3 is CSAMAGRSTYEQYF. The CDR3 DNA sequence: TGCAGTGCTATGGCGGGCAGATCGACCTACGAGCAGTACTTC.

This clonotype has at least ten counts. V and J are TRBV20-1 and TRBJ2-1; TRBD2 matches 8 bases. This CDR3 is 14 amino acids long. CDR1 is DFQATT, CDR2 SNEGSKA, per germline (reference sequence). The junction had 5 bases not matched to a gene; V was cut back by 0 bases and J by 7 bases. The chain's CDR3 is CSARDGGAWNEQFF. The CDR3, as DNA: TGCAGTGCTAGAGACGGGGGGGCGTGGAATGAGCAGTTCTTC.

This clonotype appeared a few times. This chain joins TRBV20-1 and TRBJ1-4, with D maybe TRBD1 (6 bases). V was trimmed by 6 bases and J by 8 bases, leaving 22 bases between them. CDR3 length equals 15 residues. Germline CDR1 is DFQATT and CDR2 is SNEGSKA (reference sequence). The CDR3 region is CSATEGVVGIEKLFF. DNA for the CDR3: TGCAGTGCCACTGAGGGGGTAGTGGGGATAGAAAAACTGTTTTTT.

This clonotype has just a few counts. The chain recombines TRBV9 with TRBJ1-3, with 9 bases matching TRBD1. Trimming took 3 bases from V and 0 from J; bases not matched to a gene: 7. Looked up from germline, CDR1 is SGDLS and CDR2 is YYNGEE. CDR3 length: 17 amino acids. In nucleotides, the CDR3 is TGTGCCAGCAGCGAATTACAGGGGGCCAACTCTGGAAACACCATATATTTT. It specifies CASSELQGANSGNTIYF.

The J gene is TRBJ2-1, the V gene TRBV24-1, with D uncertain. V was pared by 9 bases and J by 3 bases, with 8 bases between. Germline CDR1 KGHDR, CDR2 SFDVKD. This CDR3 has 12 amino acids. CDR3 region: CATSASYNEQFF. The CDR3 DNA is TGTGCCACCTCGGCCAGCTACAATGAGCAGTTCTTC.

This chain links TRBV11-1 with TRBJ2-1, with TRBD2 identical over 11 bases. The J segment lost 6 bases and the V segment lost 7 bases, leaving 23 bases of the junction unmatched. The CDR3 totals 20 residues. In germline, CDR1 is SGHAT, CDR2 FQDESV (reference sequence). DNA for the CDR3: TGTGCCAGCAAGGGCGTCGGGGGCAAGGCTAGCGGGGGGACAGGCAATGAGCAGTTCTTC. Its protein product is CASKGVGGKASGGTGNEQFF.